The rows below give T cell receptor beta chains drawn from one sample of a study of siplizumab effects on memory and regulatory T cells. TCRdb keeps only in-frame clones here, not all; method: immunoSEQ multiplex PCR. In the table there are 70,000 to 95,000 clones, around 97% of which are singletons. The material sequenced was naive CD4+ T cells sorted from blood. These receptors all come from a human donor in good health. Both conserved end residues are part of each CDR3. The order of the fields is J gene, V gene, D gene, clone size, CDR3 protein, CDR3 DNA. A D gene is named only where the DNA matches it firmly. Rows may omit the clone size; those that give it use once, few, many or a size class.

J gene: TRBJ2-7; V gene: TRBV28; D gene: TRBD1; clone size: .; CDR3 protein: CASTIQGATYEQYF; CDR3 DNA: TGTGCCAGCACCATACAGGGGGCGACCTACGAGCAGTACTTC
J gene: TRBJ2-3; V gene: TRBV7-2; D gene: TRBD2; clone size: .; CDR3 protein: CASSLMRGGTDTQYF; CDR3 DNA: TGTGCCAGCAGCTTAATGCGGGGGGGCACAGATACGCAGTATTTT
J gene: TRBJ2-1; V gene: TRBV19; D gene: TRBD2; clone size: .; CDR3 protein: CASSMRGTSGGQSSYNEQFF; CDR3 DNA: TGTGCCAGTAGTATGCGGGGTACTAGCGGGGGACAAAGCTCCTACAATGAGCAGTTCTTC
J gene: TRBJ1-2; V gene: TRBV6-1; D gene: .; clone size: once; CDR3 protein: CASSDILGLYGYTF; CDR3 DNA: TGTGCCAGCAGTGACATTCTCGGTCTCTATGGCTACACCTTC
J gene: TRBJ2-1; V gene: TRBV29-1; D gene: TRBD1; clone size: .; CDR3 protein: CSVSGQGDNEQFF; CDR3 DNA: TGCAGCGTTAGCGGACAGGGGGACAATGAGCAGTTCTTC
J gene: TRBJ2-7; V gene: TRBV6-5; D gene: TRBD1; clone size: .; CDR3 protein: CASRPGTGTYEQYF; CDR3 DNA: TGTGCCAGCAGACCCGGGACAGGGACCTACGAGCAGTACTTC
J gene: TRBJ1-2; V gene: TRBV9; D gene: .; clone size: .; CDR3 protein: CASSVDSFGYTF; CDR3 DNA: TGTGCCAGCAGCGTAGACAGTTTTGGCTACACCTTC
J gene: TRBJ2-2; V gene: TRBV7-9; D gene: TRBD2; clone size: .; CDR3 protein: CASSLGLAGELFF; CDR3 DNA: TGTGCCAGCAGCTTGGGACTAGCCGGGGAGCTGTTTTTT
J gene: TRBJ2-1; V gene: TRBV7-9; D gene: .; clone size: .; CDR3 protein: CASSRQSSYNEQFF; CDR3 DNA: TGTGCCAGCAGCCGACAGAGCTCCTACAATGAGCAGTTCTTC
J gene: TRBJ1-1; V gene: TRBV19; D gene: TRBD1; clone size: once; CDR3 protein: CASSWTGLLNTEAFF; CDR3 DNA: TGTGCCAGTAGTTGGACAGGGTTATTGAACACTGAAGCTTTCTTT
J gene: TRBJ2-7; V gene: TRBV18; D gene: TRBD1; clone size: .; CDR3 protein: CASSPLAGQGRGEQYF; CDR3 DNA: TGTGCCAGCTCACCCCTCGCGGGACAGGGGAGAGGGGAGCAGTACTTC
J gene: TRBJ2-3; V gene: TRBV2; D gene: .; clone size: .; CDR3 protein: CASSEAAGADTQYF; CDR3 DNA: TGTGCCAGCAGTGAAGCGGCGGGCGCAGATACGCAGTATTTT
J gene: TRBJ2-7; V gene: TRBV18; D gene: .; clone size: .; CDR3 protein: CASSPGLSGPYEQYF; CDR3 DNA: TGTGCCAGCTCACCAGGTTTGAGCGGGCCCTACGAGCAGTACTTC
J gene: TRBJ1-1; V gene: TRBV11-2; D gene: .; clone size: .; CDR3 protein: CASSLVGRGGVNTEAFF; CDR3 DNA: TGTGCCAGCAGCTTAGTGGGCAGGGGAGGTGTGAACACTGAAGCTTTCTTT
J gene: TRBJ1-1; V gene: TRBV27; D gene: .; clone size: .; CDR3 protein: CASSLNEWDTEAFF; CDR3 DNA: TGTGCCAGCAGTTTAAATGAGTGGGACACTGAAGCTTTCTTT